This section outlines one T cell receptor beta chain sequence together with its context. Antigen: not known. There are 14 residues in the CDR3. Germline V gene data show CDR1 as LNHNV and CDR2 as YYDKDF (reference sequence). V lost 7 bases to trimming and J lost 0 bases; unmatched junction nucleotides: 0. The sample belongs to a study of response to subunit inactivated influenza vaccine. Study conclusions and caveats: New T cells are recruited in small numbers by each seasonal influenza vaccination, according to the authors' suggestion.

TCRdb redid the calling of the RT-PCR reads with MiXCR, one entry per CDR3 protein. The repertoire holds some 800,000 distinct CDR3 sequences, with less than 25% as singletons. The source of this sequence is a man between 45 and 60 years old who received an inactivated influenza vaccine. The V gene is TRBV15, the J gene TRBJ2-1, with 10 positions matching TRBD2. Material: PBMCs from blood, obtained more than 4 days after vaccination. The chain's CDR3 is CATKRGGSYNEQFF. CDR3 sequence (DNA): TGTGCCACCAAGCGGGGGGGCTCCTACAATGAGCAGTTCTTC.